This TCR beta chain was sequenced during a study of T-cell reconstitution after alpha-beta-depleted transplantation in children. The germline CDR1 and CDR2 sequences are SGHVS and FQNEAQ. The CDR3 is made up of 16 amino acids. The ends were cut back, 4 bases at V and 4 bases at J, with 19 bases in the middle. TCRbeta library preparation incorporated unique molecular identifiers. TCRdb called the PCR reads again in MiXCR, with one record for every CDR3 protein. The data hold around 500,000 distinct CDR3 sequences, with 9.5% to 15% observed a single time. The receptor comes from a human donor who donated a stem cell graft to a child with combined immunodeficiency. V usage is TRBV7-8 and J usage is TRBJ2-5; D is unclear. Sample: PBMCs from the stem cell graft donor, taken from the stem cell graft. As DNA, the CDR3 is TGTGCCAGCAGCTATGGTAGGACGGCAGGCCCAGAGACCCAGTACTTC. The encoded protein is CASSYGRTAGPETQYF.